This is a list of T cell receptor beta chains from one sample in a study of T cell responses to AZD1222 COVID-19 vaccine. Clones were read by immunoSEQ multiplex PCR, and TCRdb kept only the in-frame ones, dropping some. The sample includes 95,000 or so clones, roughly 88% of them seen just once. This specimen was peripheral blood, taken on day 0 of AZD1222 vaccination. Receptors originate from an adult in good health. The CDR3 runs from the conserved cysteine through the conserved F or W. The order of the fields is V gene, CDR3 protein.

TRBV19 | CASSRRDTWNTEAFF
TRBV7-3 | CASSLNGERYNEQFF
TRBV6-6 | CASSRGLAGGLSSYNEQFF
TRBV7-9 | CASSLRGALETQYF
TRBV10-3 | CAIAQGANTGELFF
TRBV3-1/TRBV3-2 | CASSHTGGNSPLHF
TRBV6-1 | CASSEPAGGPGDTQYF
TRBV5-4 | CASSLGGSPLHF
TRBV9 | CASSVEVGGWTQYF
TRBV6-2/TRBV6-3 | CASSYSFGANTEAFF
TRBV5-1 | CASSRNSHPTDTIYF
TRBV19 | CASTPGQGFGGEKLFF
TRBV11-3 | CASRSPGMAGNTIYF